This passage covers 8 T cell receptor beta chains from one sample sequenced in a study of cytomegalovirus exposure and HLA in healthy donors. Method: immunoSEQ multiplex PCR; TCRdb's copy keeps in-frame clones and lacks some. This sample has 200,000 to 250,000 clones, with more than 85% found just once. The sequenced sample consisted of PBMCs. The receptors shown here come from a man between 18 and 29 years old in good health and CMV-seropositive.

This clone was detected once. CDR3 sequence reads: CASRTGFPTDTQYF. CDR3 DNA sequence: TGTGCCAGCAGGACAGGGTTTCCCACAGATACGCAGTATTTT. V gene TRBV2 combines with J gene TRBJ2-3, with 7 bases fitting TRBD1. The CDR3 runs to 14 residues. Looked up from germline, CDR1 is SNHLY and CDR2 is FYNNEI. V trimming: 6 bases; J trimming: 2 bases; junction bases outside the gene matches: 5.

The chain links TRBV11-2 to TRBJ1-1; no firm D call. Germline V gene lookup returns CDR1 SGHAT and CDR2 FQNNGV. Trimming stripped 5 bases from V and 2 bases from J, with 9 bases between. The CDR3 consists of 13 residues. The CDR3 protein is CASSITRNTEAFF. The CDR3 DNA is TGTGCCAGCAGCATAACACGAAACACTGAAGCTTTCTTT.

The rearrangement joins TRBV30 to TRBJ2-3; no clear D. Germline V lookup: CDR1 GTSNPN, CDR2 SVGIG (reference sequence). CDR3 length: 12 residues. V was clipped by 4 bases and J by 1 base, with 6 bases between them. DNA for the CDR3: TGTGCCTGGAATCCTGGCACAGATACGCAGTATTTT. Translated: CAWNPGTDTQYF. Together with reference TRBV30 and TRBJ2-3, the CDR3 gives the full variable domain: SQTIHQWPATLVQPVGSPLSLECTVEGTSNPNLYWYRQAAGRGLQLLFYSVGIGQISSEVPQNLSASRPQDRQFILSSKKLLLSDSGFYLCAWNPGTDTQYFGPGTRLTVL.

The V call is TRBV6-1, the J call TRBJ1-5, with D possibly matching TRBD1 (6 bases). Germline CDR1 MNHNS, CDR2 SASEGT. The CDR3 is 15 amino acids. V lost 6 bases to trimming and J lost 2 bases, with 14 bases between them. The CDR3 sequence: CASSHLRGGNQPQHF. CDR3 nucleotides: TGTGCCAGCAGCCACCTCAGGGGCGGCAATCAGCCCCAGCATTTT.

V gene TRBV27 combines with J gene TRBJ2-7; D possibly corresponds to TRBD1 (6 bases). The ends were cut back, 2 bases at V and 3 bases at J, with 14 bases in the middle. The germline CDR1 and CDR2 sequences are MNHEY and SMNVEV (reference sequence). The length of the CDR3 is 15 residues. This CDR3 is CASSLIGTTDYEQYF. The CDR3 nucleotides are TGTGCCAGCAGTTTAATCGGGACAACCGACTACGAGCAGTACTTC.

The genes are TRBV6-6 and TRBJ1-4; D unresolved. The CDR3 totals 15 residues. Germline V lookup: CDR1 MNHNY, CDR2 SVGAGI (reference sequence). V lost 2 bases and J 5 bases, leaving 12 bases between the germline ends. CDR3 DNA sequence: TGTGCCAGCAGTTACGGTCGCAGAATCAATGAAAAACTGTTTTTT. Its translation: CASSYGRRINEKLFF.

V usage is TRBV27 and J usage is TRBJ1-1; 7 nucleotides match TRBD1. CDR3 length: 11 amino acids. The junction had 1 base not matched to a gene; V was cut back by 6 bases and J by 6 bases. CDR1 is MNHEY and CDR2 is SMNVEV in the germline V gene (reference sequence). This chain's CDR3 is CASRTGPEAFF. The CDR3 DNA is TGTGCCAGCAGGACAGGGCCTGAAGCTTTCTTT.

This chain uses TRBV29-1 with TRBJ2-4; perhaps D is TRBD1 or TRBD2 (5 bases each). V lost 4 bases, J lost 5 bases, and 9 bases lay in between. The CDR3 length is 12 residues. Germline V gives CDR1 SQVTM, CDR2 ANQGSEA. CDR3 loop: CSVARDQNIQYF. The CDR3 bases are TGCAGCGTTGCCCGGGACCAAAACATTCAGTACTTC.